These 32 T cell receptor beta chains came from one sample sequenced in a study of control samples from healthy donors and cancer patients (dated by TCRdb to about 2020). Libraries were constructed by the immunoSEQ multiplex PCR assay. TCRdb's version of the immuneACCESS table is confined to in-frame rearrangements and falls short of the full clone set. An unresolved V gene accounts for under half of the shortfall where checked; the remainder is of unknown origin. The sample table holds around 120,000 clones, of which over 85% were seen once. Of the sample, 3.6% is held by the ten largest clones. Sequencing was performed on blood. These receptors all stem from a man under 40 in good health.

The chain employs TRBV27 and TRBJ1-5, with D possibly TRBD1 on 5 matching bases. V shed 5 bases and J shed 0 bases, with 17 bases lying between them. The CDR3 has 17 amino acids. Germline V lookup: CDR1 MNHEY, CDR2 SMNVEV (reference sequence). DNA for the CDR3: TGTGCCAGCAGTCCCTACCGTGACAGTAATAGCAATCAGCCCCAGCATTTT. Translating gives CASSPYRDSNSNQPQHF.

The rearrangement uses TRBV6-5 and TRBJ1-1, with TRBD1 matching over 8 bases. This CDR3 spans 15 amino acids. Unmatched junction bases numbered 1, after V lost 0 bases and J lost 1 base. Germline V CDR1 and CDR2: MNHEY, SVGAGI. The CDR3 DNA reads as TGTGCCAGCAGTTACTCCGACAGGGGGAACACTGAAGCTTTCTTT. Protein sequence: CASSYSDRGNTEAFF.

The CDR3 coding sequence is TGTGCCAGTAGTCAGGGACAGGGGTACGAGCAGTACTTC. This codes for CASSQGQGYEQYF. The V and J genes are TRBV19 and TRBJ2-7; 10 bases align to TRBD1. There are 13 residues in the CDR3. Trimming at V came to 5 bases and at J to 4 bases, leaving 2 bases not matched to a gene. CDR1 is LNHDA and CDR2 is SQIVND in the germline V gene (reference sequence). Full variable domain (missing parts from reference TRBV19 and TRBJ2-7): DGGITQSPKYLFRKEGQNVTLSCEQNLNHDAMYWYRQDPGQGLRLIYYSQIVNDFQKGDIAEGYSVSREKKESFPLTVTSAQKNPTAFYLCASSQGQGYEQYFGPGTRLTVT.

In this sample, this clone turned up a few times. The chain links TRBV5-6 to TRBJ2-7, with 7 bases identical to TRBD1. V lost 5 bases and J lost 3; bases outside the gene matches: 8. This CDR3 comprises 14 residues. CDR1 SGHDT and CDR2 YYEEEE come from the germline V gene. The CDR3: CASSARQGHYEQYF. The DNA for the CDR3 is TGTGCCAGCAGTGCCAGACAGGGACACTACGAGCAGTACTTC.

J is TRBJ2-7 and V is TRBV7-5; the table calls TRBD1, which could not be checked here. TRBV7-5 is given as a pseudogene. The CDR3 has 14 amino acids. This CDR3 reads CARSTGQNSYEQYF. Written as DNA, the CDR3 is TGTGCCAGAAGCACGGGACAGAACTCCTACGAGCAGTACTTC.

The DNA for the CDR3 is TGCAGTGCTAGTATCGGGCTAGCGGGGGGGCGTGATGAGCAGTTCTTC. Protein product: CSASIGLAGGRDEQFF. The J gene is TRBJ2-1, the V gene TRBV20-1; 12 bases map to TRBD2. V lost 3 bases and J lost 8; bases outside the gene matches: 11. The length of the CDR3 is 16 residues. From germline, CDR1 is DFQATT and CDR2 SNEGSKA (reference sequence).

The V gene is TRBV19, the J gene TRBJ2-7; 7 bases are a match to TRBD1. The V gene end was trimmed by 9 bases and the J gene end by 3 bases; junction bases not matched to a gene: 8. Germline values: CDR1 LNHDA, CDR2 SQIVND (reference sequence). This CDR3 has 13 amino acids. The CDR3 DNA reads as TGTGCCAGCCTACAGGGGAAGGTCTACGAGCAGTACTTC. Residues: CASLQGKVYEQYF. Complete variable domain (other parts from reference TRBV19 and TRBJ2-7): DGGITQSPKYLFRKEGQNVTLSCEQNLNHDAMYWYRQDPGQGLRLIYYSQIVNDFQKGDIAEGYSVSREKKESFPLTVTSAQKNPTAFYLCASLQGKVYEQYFGPGTRLTVT.

This chain connects TRBV30 to TRBJ1-1, with a possible D match to TRBD1 (6 bases). CDR3 size: 15 residues. Germline loops: CDR1 GTSNPN, CDR2 SVGIG (reference sequence). With 1 base removed from V and 4 bases from J, the gap between germline ends came to 16 bases. The CDR3 coding sequence is TGTGCCTGGAGTGCCCTCGGAGGGGGAGGCACTGAAGCTTTCTTT. It encodes CAWSALGGGGTEAFF.

This clone was detected once. This chain links TRBV9 with TRBJ2-3; 13 nucleotides line up with TRBD2. The CDR3 runs to 16 residues. V was clipped by 2 bases and J by 3 bases; unmatched bases: 3. The germline V gene encodes CDR1 SGDLS and CDR2 YYNGEE. DNA for the CDR3: TGTGCCAGCAGCGTGGGGACTAGCGGGGTGACAGATACGCAGTATTTT. Translated: CASSVGTSGVTDTQYF.

J is TRBJ2-7 and V is TRBV5-6; no clear D gene. Germline V gene data show CDR1 as SGHDT and CDR2 as YYEEEE. The V end lost 1 base, the J end lost 2 bases, and 7 bases lay between the germline ends. The CDR3 runs 13 residues. The CDR3 region has the DNA TGTGCCAGCAGCTTGCCCAACACCTACGAGCAGTACTTC. Protein: CASSLPNTYEQYF.

The CDR3 here is CASSSVPGRETQYF. The CDR3 nucleotides are TGTGCCAGCAGCTCCGTCCCGGGACGAGAGACCCAGTACTTC. The chain links TRBV11-2 to TRBJ2-5; D could derive from TRBD1 or TRBD2 (5 bases each). Germline V gives CDR1 SGHAT, CDR2 FQNNGV. CDR3 length: 14 amino acids. V lost 4 bases and J 4 bases, leaving 13 bases between the germline ends.

The V call is TRBV19, the J call TRBJ1-5, with D perhaps matching TRBD1 (5 bases). The CDR3 has 14 amino acids. V lost 3 bases, J lost 4 bases, and 10 bases lay in between. Germline-derived CDR1 and CDR2 are LNHDA and SQIVND (reference sequence). This CDR3 reads CASSIRGHNQPQHF. The DNA for the CDR3 is TGTGCCAGTAGTATTCGGGGCCATAATCAGCCCCAGCATTTT.

V usage is TRBV5-4 and J usage is TRBJ2-3; 9 nucleotides line up with TRBD2. V was clipped by 4 bases and J by 0 bases; unmatched bases: 3. The CDR3 extends over 15 amino acids. Germline-derived CDR1 and CDR2 are SGHNT and YYREEE (reference sequence). The DNA for the CDR3 is TGTGCCAGCAGCCCTAGCGGGGTGAGCACAGATACGCAGTATTTT. Its protein is CASSPSGVSTDTQYF.

The chain uses TRBV9 and TRBJ1-1; 11 positions agree with TRBD1. The CDR3 is 16 amino acids. Germline V lookup: CDR1 SGDLS, CDR2 YYNGEE. With V trimmed by 0 bases and J by 4 bases, 5 bases remained unmatched. The CDR3 DNA follows: TGTGCCAGCAGCGTAGTTGGACAGGGGGCGCGCACTGAAGCTTTCTTT. Translation gives CASSVVGQGARTEAFF.

This clone was detected once. The genes are TRBV25-1 and TRBJ1-3; possibly TRBD1 for D (5 bases). The CDR3 has 17 residues. Trimming shortened V by 4 bases and J by 0 bases, and 16 bases separated the two germline ends. Germline CDR1 MGHDK, CDR2 SYGVNS. Here the CDR3 DNA reads TGTGCCAGCAGTGGGGAGAAGGGACCCTTCTCTGGAAACACCATATATTTT. Translating gives CASSGEKGPFSGNTIYF.

This clone has only one observation. The DNA of the CDR3 is TGTGCCAGCAGCTTTCAAGGCTCCTATAATTCACCCCTCCACTTT. Amino acid sequence: CASSFQGSYNSPLHF. The chain uses TRBV5-5 and TRBJ1-6; no definite D call. CDR1 is SGHKS, CDR2 YYEKEE, per germline (reference sequence). This CDR3 region has 15 residues. V was trimmed by 2 bases and J by 0 bases, leaving 6 bases between them.

This clone was seen a single time. J is TRBJ1-2 and V is TRBV7-2; D is ambiguous. This CDR3 comprises 15 residues. The V gene's germline CDR1 is SGHTA and CDR2 FQGNSA. Trimming pared 5 bases from V and 4 bases from J, leaving 17 bases between. The CDR3 reads CASSHRPGLFYGYTF. For the CDR3, the DNA is TGTGCCAGCAGCCACCGACCCGGATTGTTCTATGGCTACACCTTC.

This chain links TRBV9 with TRBJ2-3; either TRBD1 or TRBD2 may supply D (5 bases each). Trimming stripped 0 bases from V and 0 bases from J, with 8 bases between. The CDR3 runs to 15 residues. The germline CDR1 and CDR2 sequences are SGDLS and YYNGEE. CDR3: CASSVGGGSTDTQYF. The CDR3 DNA is TGTGCCAGCAGCGTAGGGGGCGGGAGCACAGATACGCAGTATTTT.

V and J are TRBV30 and TRBJ2-6, with D uncertain. V was shortened by 2 bases and J by 0 bases, with 11 bases between the two germline ends. Germline V gene sequence: CDR1 GTSNPN, CDR2 SVGIG (reference sequence). CDR3 size: 16 residues. DNA for the CDR3: TGTGCCTGGAGTACACAACGGAGCTCTGGGGCCAACGTCCTGACTTTC. This sequence encodes CAWSTQRSSGANVLTF.

The chain joins TRBV28 to TRBJ1-5, with D tentatively TRBD1 (6 bases). The CDR3 is 15 amino acids. Germline assignment: CDR1 MDHEN and CDR2 SYDVKM. V was pared by 1 base and J by 6 bases, with 13 bases between. CDR3 loop: CASSLLSGGAQPQHF. Written as DNA, the CDR3 is TGTGCCAGCAGTTTATTATCTGGGGGGGCTCAGCCCCAGCATTTT. The full variable domain, rest sourced from reference TRBV28 and TRBJ1-5, is DVKVTQSSRYLVKRTGEKVFLECVQDMDHENMFWYRQDPGLGLRLIYFSYDVKMKEKGDIPEGYSVSREKKERFSLILESASTNQTSMYLCASSLLSGGAQPQHFGDGTRLSIL.

CDR3 sequence (DNA): TGTGCCAGCAGCCCGAGACAGGGGGCCTACGAGCAGTACTTC. This gives the protein CASSPRQGAYEQYF. This sequence joins TRBV28 and TRBJ2-7; TRBD1 agrees at 9 bases. V lost 6 bases and J lost 2; bases outside the gene matches: 5. Germline CDR1 is MDHEN and CDR2 is SYDVKM. This CDR3 has 14 residues.

CDR3 protein: CASSSTYDNSPLHF. CDR3 DNA sequence: TGTGCCAGCAGTTCGACGTATGATAATTCACCCCTCCACTTT. The chain joins TRBV7-2 to TRBJ1-6; D is unresolved. This CDR3 spans 14 amino acids. Per the germline V gene, CDR1 is SGHTA and CDR2 is FQGNSA. Trimming left V 6 bases short and J 5 bases short, with 11 bases between.

This clone was seen a single time. The chain carries TRBV4-2 and TRBJ1-4; D possibly corresponds to TRBD1 (5 bases). Trimming removed 4 bases at V and 6 bases at J, with 12 bases between. The CDR3 length is 14 residues. Germline CDR1 reads LGHNA; CDR2 reads YNFKEQ. This CDR3 reads CASSPLAGHEKLFF. CDR3 DNA: TGTGCCAGCAGCCCCTTGGCGGGGCATGAAAAACTGTTTTTT.

The DNA for the CDR3 is TGTGCCAGCAGGACGGGGACTAGCGGGGGCTACGAGCAGTACTTC. Translating it yields CASRTGTSGGYEQYF. This chain connects TRBV2 to TRBJ2-7; 14 nucleotides line up with TRBD2. Unmatched junction bases numbered 4, after V lost 6 bases and J lost 3 bases. Per the germline V gene, CDR1 is SNHLY and CDR2 is FYNNEI. The length of the CDR3 is 15 residues.

The rearrangement joins TRBV7-8 to TRBJ1-2; TRBD1 might be the D (5 bases). The CDR3 has 14 amino acids. V was shortened by 4 bases and J by 2 bases, with 11 bases between the two germline ends. Germline V gene lookup returns CDR1 SGHVS and CDR2 FQNEAQ. The CDR3 region has the DNA TGTGCCAGCAGCTCCAGTTGGGGGAACTATGGCTACACCTTC. Its translation: CASSSSWGNYGYTF.

V is TRBV6-2 or TRBV6-3 and J is TRBJ1-1; D unresolved. Trimming left V 4 bases short and J 0 bases short, with 6 bases between. Germline V gene data show CDR1 as MNHEY and CDR2 as SVGEGT. This CDR3 has 13 residues. The CDR3 sequence: CASSLGMNTEAFF. The CDR3 bases are TGTGCCAGCAGTTTGGGGATGAACACTGAAGCTTTCTTT.

The V call is TRBV7-2, the J call TRBJ2-7; no firm D call. The CDR3 is made up of 14 amino acids. V lost 5 bases and J lost 5, with 16 bases in between. Per the germline V gene, CDR1 is SGHTA and CDR2 is FQGNSA. Written as DNA, the CDR3 is TGTGCCAGCAGCCTCCCCTCCGGTCTAGACGAGCAGTACTTC. Its protein is CASSLPSGLDEQYF.

This chain links TRBV19 with TRBJ1-1; a possible D gene is TRBD1 (5 bases). This CDR3 is 15 amino acids long. The germline CDR1 and CDR2 sequences are LNHDA and SQIVND (reference sequence). V lost 0 bases and J 5 bases, leaving 13 bases between the germline ends. Here the CDR3 DNA reads TGTGCCAGTAGTATAGATCGGGCAGGGCGGACTGAAGCTTTCTTT. It codes for CASSIDRAGRTEAFF.

This sequence joins TRBV7-2 and TRBJ2-7; perhaps TRBD1 as D (6 bases). CDR1 and CDR2 from the germline V gene are SGHTA and FQGNSA. V lost 4 bases and J lost 6, with 13 bases in between. This CDR3 contains 13 residues. The CDR3 sequence is CASSSVGAGEQYF. The CDR3 bases are TGTGCCAGCAGCTCCGTGGGGGCGGGCGAGCAGTACTTC.

The genes are TRBV28 and TRBJ1-1, with no clear D. CDR3 size: 13 residues. Trimming pared 5 bases from V and 6 bases from J, leaving 13 bases between. Germline V lookup: CDR1 MDHEN, CDR2 SYDVKM. In DNA, the CDR3 is TGTGCCAGCAGTGGGTGGATCAGGTCTGAAGCTTTCTTT. Translation gives CASSGWIRSEAFF.

This sequence joins TRBV27 and TRBJ2-7; TRBD2 might be the D (6 bases). CDR3 length: 16 amino acids. CDR1 MNHEY and CDR2 SMNVEV come from the germline V gene (reference sequence). Between the trimmed V and J ends, which lost 3 bases and 3 bases, there was a span of 18 bases. The CDR3, as DNA: TGTGCCAGCAGTTTGGGTTGGAGGGTCCTTAACTACGAGCAGTACTTC. As protein: CASSLGWRVLNYEQYF.

This chain joins TRBV7-9 and TRBJ2-3; tentatively, D is TRBD2 (5 bases). Germline V gene data show CDR1 as SEHNR and CDR2 as FQNEAQ (reference sequence). The CDR3 runs to 11 residues. Between the trimmed V and J ends, which lost 5 bases and 10 bases, there was a span of 10 bases. The chain's CDR3 is CASSETNPQYF. CDR3 coding DNA: TGTGCCAGCAGCGAGACTAATCCGCAGTATTTT.